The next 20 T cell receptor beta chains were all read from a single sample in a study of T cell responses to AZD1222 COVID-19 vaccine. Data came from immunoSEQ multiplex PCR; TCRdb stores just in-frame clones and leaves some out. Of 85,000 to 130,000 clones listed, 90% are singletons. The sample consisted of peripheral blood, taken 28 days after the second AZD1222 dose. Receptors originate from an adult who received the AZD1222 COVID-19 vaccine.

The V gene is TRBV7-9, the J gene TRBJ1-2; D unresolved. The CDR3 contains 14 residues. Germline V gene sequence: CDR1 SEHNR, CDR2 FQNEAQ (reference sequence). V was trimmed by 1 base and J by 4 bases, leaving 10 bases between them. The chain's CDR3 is CASSLDGRFYGYTF. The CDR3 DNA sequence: TGTGCCAGCAGCTTAGACGGCCGCTTCTATGGCTACACCTTC.

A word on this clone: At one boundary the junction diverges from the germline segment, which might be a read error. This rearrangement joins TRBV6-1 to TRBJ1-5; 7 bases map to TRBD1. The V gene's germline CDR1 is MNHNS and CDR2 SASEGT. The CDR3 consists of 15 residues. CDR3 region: CASSEGGAGNQPQHF. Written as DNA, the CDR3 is TGTGCCAGCAGCGAAGGGGGCGCAGGCAATCAGCCCCAGCATTTT.

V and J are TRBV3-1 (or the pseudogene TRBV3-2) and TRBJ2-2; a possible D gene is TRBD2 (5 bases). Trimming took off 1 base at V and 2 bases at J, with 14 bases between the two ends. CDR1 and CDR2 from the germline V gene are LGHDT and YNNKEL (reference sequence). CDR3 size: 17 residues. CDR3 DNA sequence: TGTGCCAGCAGCCAAGGATTTAGCGTTCTAAACACCGGGGAGCTGTTTTTT. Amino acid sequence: CASSQGFSVLNTGELFF.

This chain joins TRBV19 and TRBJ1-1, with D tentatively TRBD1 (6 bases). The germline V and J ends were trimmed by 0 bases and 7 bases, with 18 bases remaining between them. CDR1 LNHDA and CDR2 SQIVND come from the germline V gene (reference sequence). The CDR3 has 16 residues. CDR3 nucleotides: TGTGCCAGTAGTATAGATCTCGGGGACAATGCCGGTGAAGCTTTCTTT. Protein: CASSIDLGDNAGEAFF.

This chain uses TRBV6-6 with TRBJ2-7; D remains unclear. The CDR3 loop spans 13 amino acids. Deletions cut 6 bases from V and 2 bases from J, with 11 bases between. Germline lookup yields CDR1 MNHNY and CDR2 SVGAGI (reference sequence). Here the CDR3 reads CASSVGITYEQYF. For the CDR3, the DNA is TGTGCCAGCAGCGTAGGAATCACCTACGAGCAGTACTTC.

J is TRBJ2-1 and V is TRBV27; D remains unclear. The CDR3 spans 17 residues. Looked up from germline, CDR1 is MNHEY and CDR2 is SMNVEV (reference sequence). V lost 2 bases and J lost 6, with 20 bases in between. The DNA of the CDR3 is TGTGCCAGCAGTTTAAACCCAAAACCCTACGACTCCAATGAGCAGTTCTTC. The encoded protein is CASSLNPKPYDSNEQFF.

CDR3 in amino acids: CASSQVGRVRDEQFF. CDR3 in DNA: TGTGCCAGCAGCCAAGTCGGCAGGGTTAGGGATGAGCAGTTCTTC. The rearrangement links TRBV3-1 (or the pseudogene TRBV3-2) to TRBJ2-1; perhaps TRBD1 as D (5 bases). CDR3 length equals 15 residues. From germline, CDR1 is LGHDT and CDR2 YNNKEL (reference sequence). Trimming pared 1 base from V and 8 bases from J, leaving 15 bases between.

CDR3 in DNA: TGTGCCAGCAGCTTAGTGGCAGAGACCCAGTACTTC. The encoded protein is CASSLVAETQYF. The chain joins TRBV7-9 to TRBJ2-5; no clear D gene. The CDR3 loop spans 12 amino acids. V lost 1 base and J 4 bases, leaving 4 bases between the germline ends. From germline, CDR1 is SEHNR and CDR2 FQNEAQ (reference sequence).

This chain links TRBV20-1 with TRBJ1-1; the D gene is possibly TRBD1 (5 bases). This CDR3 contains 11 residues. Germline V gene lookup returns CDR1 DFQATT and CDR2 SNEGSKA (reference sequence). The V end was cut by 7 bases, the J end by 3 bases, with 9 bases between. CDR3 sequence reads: CSVLGDTEAFF. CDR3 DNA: TGCAGTGTCTTGGGGGACACTGAAGCTTTCTTT.

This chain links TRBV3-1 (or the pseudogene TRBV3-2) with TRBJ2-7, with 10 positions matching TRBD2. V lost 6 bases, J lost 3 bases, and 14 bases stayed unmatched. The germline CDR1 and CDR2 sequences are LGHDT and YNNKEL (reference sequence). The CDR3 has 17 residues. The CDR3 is CASSSGTSVPISYEQYF. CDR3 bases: TGTGCCAGCAGTTCCGGGACTAGCGTCCCCATAAGCTACGAGCAGTACTTC.

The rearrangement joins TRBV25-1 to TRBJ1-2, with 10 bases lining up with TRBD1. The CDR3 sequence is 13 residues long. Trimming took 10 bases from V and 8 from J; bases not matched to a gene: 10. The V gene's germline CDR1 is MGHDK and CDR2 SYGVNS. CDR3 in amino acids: CAIGDRGVGGYTF. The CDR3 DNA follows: TGTGCCATAGGGGACAGGGGAGTGGGAGGCTACACCTTC.

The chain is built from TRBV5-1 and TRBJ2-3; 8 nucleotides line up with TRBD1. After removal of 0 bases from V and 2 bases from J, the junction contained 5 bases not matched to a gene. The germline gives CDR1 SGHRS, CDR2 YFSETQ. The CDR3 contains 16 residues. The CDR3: CASSLVGTGYTDTQYF. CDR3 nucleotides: TGCGCCAGCAGCTTGGTAGGGACAGGCTACACAGATACGCAGTATTTT. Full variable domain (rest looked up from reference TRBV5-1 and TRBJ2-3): KAGVTQTPRYLIKTRGQQVTLSCSPISGHRSVSWYQQTPGQGLQFLFEYFSETQRNKGNFPGRFSGRQFSNSRSEMNVSTLELGDSALYLCASSLVGTGYTDTQYFGPGTRLTVL.

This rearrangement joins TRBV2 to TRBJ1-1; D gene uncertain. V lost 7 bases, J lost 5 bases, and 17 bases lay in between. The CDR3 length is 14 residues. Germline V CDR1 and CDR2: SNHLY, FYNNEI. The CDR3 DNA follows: TGTGCCAGCAACCCTAGCATAGGGAGGACTGAAGCTTTCTTT. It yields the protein CASNPSIGRTEAFF. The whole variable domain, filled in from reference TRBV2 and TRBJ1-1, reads EPEVTQTPSHQVTQMGQEVILRCVPISNHLYFYWYRQILGQKVEFLVSFYNNEISEKSEIFDDQFSVERPDGSNFTLKIRSTKLEDSAMYFCASNPSIGRTEAFFGQGTRLTVV.

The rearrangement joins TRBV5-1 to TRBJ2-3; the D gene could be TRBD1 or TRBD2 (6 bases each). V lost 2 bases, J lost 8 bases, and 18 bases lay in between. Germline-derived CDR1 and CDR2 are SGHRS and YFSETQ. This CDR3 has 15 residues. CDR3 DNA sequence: TGCGCCAGCAGCTTAGGGGGGCAGGCTGCCGGTACGCAGTATTTT. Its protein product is CASSLGGQAAGTQYF.

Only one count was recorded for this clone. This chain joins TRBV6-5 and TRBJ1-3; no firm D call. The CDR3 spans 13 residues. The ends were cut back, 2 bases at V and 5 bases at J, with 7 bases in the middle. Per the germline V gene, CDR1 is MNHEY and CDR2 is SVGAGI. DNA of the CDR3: TGTGCCAGCAGTTACGATCAAAGAAACACCATATATTTT. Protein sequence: CASSYDQRNTIYF.

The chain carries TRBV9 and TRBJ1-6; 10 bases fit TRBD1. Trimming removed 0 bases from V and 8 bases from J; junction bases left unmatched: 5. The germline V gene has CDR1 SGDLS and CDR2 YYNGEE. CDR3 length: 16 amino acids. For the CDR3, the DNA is TGTGCCAGCAGCGTAGCCCTGGACAGGGGGGATTCACCCCTCCACTTT. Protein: CASSVALDRGDSPLHF.

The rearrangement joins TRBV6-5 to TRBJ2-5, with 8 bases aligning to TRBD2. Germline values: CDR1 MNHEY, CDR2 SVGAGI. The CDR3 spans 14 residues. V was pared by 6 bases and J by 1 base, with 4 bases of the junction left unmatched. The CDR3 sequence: CASSRGGSQETQYF. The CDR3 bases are TGTGCCAGCAGCCGGGGGGGGAGCCAAGAGACCCAGTACTTC.

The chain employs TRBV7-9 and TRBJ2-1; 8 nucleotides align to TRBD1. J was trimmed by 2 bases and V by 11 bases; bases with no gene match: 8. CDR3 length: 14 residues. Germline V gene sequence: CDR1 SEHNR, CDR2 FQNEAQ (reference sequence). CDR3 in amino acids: CALGAGGPYNEQFF. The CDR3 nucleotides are TGTGCCTTGGGGGCAGGGGGCCCCTACAATGAGCAGTTCTTC.

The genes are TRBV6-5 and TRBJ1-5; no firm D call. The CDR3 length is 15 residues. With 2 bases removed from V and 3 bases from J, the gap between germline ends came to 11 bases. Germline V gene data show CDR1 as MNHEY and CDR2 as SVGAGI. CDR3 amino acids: CASSYHDGVNQPQHF. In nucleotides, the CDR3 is TGTGCCAGCAGTTACCATGATGGGGTCAATCAGCCCCAGCATTTT.

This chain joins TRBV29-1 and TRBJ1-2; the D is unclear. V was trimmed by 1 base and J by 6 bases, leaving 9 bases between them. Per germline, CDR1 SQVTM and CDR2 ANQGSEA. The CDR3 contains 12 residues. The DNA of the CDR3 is TGCAGCGTTGAAGTGAGCCCGGATGGCTACACCTTC. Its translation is CSVEVSPDGYTF.